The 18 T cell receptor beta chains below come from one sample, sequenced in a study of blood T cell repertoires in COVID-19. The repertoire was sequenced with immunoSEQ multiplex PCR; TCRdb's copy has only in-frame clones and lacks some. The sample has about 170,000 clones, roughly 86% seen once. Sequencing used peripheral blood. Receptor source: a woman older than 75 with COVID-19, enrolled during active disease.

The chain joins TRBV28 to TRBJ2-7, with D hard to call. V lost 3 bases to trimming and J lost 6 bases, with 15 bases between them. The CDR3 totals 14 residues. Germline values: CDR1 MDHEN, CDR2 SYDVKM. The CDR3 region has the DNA TGTGCCAGCAGTTTGGGCCAGGTACGAGCCGAGCAGTACTTC. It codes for CASSLGQVRAEQYF.

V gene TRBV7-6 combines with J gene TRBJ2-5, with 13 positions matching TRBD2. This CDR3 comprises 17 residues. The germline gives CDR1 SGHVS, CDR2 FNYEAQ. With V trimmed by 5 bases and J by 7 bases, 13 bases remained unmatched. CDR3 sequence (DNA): TGTGCCAGCAGCCCAAGGACTAGCGGGAGAGGAAGGGGGACCCAGTACTTC. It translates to CASSPRTSGRGRGTQYF.

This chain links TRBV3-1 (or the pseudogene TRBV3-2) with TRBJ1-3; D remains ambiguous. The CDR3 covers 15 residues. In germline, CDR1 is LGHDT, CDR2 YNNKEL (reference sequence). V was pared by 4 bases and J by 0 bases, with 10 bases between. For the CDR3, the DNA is TGTGCCAGCAGCCTGGGGAGTAACTCTGGAAACACCATATATTTT. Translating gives CASSLGSNSGNTIYF.

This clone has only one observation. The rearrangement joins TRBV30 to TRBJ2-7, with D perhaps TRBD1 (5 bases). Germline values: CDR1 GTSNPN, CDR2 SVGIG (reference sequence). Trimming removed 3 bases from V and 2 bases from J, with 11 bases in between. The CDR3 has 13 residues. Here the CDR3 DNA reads TGTGCCTGGAGGTGGGCAGGGACCTACGAGCAGTACTTC. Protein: CAWRWAGTYEQYF.

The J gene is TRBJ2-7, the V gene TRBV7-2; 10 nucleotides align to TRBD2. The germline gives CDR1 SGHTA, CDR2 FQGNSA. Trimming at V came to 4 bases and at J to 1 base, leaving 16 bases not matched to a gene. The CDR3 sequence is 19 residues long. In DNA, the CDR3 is TGTGCCAGCAGCTCGGGCCCGGGGGTAGCTAGCGGGAGATCCTACGAGCAGTACTTC. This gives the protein CASSSGPGVASGRSYEQYF. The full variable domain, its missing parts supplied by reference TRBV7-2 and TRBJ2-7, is GAGVSQSPSNKVTEKGKDVELRCDPISGHTALYWYRQSLGQGLEFLIYFQGNSAPDKSGLPSDRFSAERTGGSVSTLTIQRTQQEDSAVYLCASSSGPGVASGRSYEQYFGPGTRLTVT.

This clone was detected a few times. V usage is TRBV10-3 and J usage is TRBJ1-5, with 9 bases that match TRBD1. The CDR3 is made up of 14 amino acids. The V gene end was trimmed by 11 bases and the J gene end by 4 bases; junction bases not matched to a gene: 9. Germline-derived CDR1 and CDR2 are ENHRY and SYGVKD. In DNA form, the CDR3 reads TGTGCCGCCCGCGGGACAGGGCTTAATCAGCCCCAGCATTTT. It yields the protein CAARGTGLNQPQHF.

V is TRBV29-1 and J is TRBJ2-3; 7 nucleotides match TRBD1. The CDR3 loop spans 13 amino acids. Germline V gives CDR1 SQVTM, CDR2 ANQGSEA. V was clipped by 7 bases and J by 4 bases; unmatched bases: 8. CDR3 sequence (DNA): TGCAGCGGAACAGGGGACAACCCAGATACGCAGTATTTT. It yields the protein CSGTGDNPDTQYF.

CDR3: CASQRGQTSTDTQYF. CDR3 in DNA: TGTGCCAGCCAAAGGGGCCAGACTAGCACAGATACGCAGTATTTT. This chain joins TRBV6-5 and TRBJ2-3, with D maybe TRBD1 (5 bases). V was shortened by 8 bases and J by 0 bases, with 15 bases between the two germline ends. Germline V gene sequence: CDR1 MNHEY, CDR2 SVGAGI. The CDR3 contains 15 residues.

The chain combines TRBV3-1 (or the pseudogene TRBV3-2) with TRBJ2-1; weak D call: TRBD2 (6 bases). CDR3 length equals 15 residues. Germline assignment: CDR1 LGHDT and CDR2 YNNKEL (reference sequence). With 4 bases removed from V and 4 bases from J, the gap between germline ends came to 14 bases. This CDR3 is CASSPDGGNYNEQFF. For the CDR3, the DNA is TGTGCCAGCAGCCCAGACGGGGGAAATTACAATGAGCAGTTCTTC.

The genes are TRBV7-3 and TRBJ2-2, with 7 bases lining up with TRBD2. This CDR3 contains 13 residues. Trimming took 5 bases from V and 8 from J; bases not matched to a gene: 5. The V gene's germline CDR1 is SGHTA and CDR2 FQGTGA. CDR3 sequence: CASSPPREGELFF. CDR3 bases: TGTGCCAGCAGCCCCCCGCGGGAGGGGGAGCTGTTTTTT.

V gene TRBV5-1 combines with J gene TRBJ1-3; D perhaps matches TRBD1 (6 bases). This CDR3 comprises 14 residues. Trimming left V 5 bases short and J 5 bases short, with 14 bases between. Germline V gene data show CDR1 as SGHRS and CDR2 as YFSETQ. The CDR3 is CASRDSGARNTIYF. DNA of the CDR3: TGCGCCAGCAGGGATTCAGGGGCACGAAACACCATATATTTT.

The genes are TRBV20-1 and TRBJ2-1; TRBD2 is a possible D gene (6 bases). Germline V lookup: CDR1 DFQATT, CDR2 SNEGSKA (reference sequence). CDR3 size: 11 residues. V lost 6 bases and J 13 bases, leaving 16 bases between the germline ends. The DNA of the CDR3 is TGCAGTGCACCCCGACTAGTCGAACAGTTCTTC. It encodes CSAPRLVEQFF.

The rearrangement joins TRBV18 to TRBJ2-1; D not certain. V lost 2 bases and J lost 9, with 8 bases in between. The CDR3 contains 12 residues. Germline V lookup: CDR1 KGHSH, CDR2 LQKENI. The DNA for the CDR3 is TGTGCCAGCTCACCAACAGTTGCTGAGCAGTTCTTC. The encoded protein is CASSPTVAEQFF.

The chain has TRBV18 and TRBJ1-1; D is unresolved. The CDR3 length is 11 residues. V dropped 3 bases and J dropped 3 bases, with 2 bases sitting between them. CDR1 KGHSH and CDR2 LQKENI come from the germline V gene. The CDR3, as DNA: TGTGCCAGCTCACCCTACACTGAAGCTTTCTTT. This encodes CASSPYTEAFF.

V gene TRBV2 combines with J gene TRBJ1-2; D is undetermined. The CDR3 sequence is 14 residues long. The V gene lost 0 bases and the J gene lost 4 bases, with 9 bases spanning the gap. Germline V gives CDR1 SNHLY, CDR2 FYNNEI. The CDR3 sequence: CASSEARQVYGYTF. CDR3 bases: TGTGCCAGCAGTGAAGCGCGTCAAGTCTATGGCTACACCTTC. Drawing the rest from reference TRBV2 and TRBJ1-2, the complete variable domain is EPEVTQTPSHQVTQMGQEVILRCVPISNHLYFYWYRQILGQKVEFLVSFYNNEISEKSEIFDDQFSVERPDGSNFTLKIRSTKLEDSAMYFCASSEARQVYGYTFGSGTRLTVV.

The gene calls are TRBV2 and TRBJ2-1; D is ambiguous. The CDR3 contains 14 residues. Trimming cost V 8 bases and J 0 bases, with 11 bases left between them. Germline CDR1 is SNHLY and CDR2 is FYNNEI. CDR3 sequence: CASHLRSSYNEQFF. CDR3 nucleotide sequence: TGTGCCAGCCACCTTAGGAGCTCCTACAATGAGCAGTTCTTC.

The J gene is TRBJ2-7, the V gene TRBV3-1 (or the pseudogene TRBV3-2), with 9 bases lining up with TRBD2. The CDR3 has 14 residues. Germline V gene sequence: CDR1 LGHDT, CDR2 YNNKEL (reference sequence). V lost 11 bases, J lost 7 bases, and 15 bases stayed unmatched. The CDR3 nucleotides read TGTGCCTCCGGCGGTGGCGGGAGGGCACGGGAGCAGTACTTC. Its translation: CASGGGGRAREQYF.

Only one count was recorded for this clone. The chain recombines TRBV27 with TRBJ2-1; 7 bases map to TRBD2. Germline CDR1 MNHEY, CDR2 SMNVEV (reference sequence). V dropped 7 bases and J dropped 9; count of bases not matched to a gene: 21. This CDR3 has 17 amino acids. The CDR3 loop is CASTLTSFAGDAGEQFF. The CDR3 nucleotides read TGTGCCAGCACCCTAACTAGCTTTGCGGGAGATGCTGGTGAGCAGTTCTTC.